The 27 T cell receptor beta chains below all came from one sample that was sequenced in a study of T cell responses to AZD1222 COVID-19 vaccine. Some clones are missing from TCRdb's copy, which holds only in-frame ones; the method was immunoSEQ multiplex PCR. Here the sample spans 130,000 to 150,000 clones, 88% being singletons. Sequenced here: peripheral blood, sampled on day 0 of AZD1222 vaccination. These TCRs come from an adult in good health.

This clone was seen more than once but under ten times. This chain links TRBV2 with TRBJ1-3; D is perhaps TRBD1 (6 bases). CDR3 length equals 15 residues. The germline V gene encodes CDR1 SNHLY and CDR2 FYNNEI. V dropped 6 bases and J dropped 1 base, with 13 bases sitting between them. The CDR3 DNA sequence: TGTGCCAGCAGCAAAAACACAGGGTCTGGAAACACCATATATTTT. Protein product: CASSKNTGSGNTIYF.

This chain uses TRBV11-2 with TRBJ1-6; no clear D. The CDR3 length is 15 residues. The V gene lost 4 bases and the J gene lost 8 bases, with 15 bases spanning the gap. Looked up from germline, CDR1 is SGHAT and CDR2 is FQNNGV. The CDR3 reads CASSSRSVGDSPLHF. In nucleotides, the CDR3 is TGTGCCAGCAGCTCAAGATCTGTTGGGGATTCACCCCTCCACTTT.

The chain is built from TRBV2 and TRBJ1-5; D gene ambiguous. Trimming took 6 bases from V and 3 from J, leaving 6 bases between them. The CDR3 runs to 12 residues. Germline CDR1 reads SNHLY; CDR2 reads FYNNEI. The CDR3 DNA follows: TGTGCCAGCAGCTACACCAATCAGCCCCAGCATTTT. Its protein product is CASSYTNQPQHF.

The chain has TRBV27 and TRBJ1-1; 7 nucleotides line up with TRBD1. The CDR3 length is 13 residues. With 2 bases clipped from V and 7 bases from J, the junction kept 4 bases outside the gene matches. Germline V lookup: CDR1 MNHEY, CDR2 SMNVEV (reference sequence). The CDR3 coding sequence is TGTGCCAGCAGTTTAGGCAGGGGGAGTGAAGCTTTCTTT. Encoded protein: CASSLGRGSEAFF.

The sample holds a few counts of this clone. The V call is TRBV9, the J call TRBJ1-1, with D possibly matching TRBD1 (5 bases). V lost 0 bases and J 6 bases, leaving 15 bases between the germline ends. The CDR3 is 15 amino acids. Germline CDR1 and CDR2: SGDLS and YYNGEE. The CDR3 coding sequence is TGTGCCAGCAGCGTAGTCGGGGACCGGGCGCCTGAAGCTTTCTTT. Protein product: CASSVVGDRAPEAFF.

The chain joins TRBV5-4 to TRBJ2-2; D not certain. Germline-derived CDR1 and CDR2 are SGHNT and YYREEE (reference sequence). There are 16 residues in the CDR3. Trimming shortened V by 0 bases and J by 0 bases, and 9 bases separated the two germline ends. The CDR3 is CASSLDQRANTGELFF. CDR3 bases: TGTGCCAGCAGCTTGGATCAGCGCGCGAACACCGGGGAGCTGTTTTTT.

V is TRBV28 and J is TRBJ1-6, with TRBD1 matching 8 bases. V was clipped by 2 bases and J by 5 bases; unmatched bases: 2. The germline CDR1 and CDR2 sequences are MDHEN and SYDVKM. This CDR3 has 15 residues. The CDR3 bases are TGTGCCAGCAGTTTACCGGACAGGGATAATTCACCCCTCCACTTT. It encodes CASSLPDRDNSPLHF. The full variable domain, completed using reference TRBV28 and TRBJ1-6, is DVKVTQSSRYLVKRTGEKVFLECVQDMDHENMFWYRQDPGLGLRLIYFSYDVKMKEKGDIPEGYSVSREKKERFSLILESASTNQTSMYLCASSLPDRDNSPLHFGNGTRLTVT.

The CDR3 bases are TGTGCCAGCAGTTTGGTCAGGGACTATGGCTACACCTTC. This encodes CASSLVRDYGYTF. The chain employs TRBV27 and TRBJ1-2; D might be TRBD1 (5 bases). Germline CDR1 MNHEY, CDR2 SMNVEV (reference sequence). This CDR3 is 13 amino acids long. The germline V and J ends were trimmed by 3 bases and 3 bases, with 8 bases remaining between them.

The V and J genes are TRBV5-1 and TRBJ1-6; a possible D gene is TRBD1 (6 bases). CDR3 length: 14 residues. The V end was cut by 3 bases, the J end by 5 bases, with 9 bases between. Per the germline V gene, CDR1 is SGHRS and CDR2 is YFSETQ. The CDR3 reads CASSSTGDNSPLHF. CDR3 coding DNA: TGCGCCAGCAGCTCGACAGGCGATAATTCACCCCTCCACTTT.

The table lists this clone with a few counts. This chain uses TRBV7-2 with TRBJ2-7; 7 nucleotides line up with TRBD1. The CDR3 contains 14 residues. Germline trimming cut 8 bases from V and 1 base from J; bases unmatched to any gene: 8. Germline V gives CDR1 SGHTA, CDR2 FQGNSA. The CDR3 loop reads CASQPPTGSYEQYF. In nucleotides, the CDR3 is TGTGCCAGCCAACCCCCGACAGGGTCCTACGAGCAGTACTTC. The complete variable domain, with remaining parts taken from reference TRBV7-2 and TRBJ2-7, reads GAGVSQSPSNKVTEKGKDVELRCDPISGHTALYWYRQSLGQGLEFLIYFQGNSAPDKSGLPSDRFSAERTGGSVSTLTIQRTQQEDSAVYLCASQPPTGSYEQYFGPGTRLTVT.

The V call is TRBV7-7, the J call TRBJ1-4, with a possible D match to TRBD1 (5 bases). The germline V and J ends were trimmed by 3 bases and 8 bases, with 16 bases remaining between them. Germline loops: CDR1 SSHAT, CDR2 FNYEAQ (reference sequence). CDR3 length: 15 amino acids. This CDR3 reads CASSFGLGGGEKLFF. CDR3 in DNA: TGTGCCAGCAGCTTCGGCCTGGGGGGAGGAGAAAAACTGTTTTTT. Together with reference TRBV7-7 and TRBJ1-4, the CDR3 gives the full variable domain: GAGVSQSPRYKVTKRGQDVTLRCDPISSHATLYWYQQALGQGPEFLTYFNYEAQPDKSGLPSDRFSAERPEGSISTLTIQRTEQRDSAMYRCASSFGLGGGEKLFFGSGTQLSVL.

In DNA, the CDR3 is TGTGCCAGCAGACGCCAGCCCAGGGGGCTTGCGGCTGAAGCTTTCTTT. Translating it yields CASRRQPRGLAAEAFF. V and J are TRBV7-2 and TRBJ1-1, with 8 bases fitting TRBD1. The CDR3 totals 16 residues. V trimming: 6 bases; J trimming: 6 bases; junction bases outside the gene matches: 15. CDR1 SGHTA and CDR2 FQGNSA come from the germline V gene.

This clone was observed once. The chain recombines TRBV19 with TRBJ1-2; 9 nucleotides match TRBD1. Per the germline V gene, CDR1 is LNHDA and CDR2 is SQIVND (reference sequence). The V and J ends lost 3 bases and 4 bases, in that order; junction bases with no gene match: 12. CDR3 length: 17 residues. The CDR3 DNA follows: TGTGCCAGTAGTATCGCAAGCTCGACAGGGGGTGCCTATGGCTACACCTTC. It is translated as CASSIASSTGGAYGYTF.

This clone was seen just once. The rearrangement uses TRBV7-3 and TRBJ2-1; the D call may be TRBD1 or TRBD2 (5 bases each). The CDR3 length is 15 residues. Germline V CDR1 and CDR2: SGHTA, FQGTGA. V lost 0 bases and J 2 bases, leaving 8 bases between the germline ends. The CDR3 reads CASSLTQGAYNEQFF. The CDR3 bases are TGTGCCAGCAGCTTAACGCAGGGAGCCTACAATGAGCAGTTCTTC.

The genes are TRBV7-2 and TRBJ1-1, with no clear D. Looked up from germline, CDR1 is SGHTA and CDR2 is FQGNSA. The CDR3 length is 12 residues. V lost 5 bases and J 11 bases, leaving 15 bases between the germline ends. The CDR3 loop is CASSPQAKPAFF. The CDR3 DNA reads TGTGCCAGCAGCCCCCAGGCAAAGCCCGCTTTCTTT.

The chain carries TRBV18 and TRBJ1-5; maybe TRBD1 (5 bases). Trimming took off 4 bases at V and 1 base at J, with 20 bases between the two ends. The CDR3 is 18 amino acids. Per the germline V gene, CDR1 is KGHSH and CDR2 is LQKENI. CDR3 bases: TGTGCCAGCTCACGTCAGGGAGGAGGGGTAGGGAGCAATCAGCCCCAGCATTTT. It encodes CASSRQGGGVGSNQPQHF.

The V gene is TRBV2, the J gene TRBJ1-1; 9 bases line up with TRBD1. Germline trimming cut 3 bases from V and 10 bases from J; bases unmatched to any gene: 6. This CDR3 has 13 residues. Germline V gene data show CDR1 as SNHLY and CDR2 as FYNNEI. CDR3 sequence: CASSERGQGLAFF. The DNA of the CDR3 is TGTGCCAGCAGTGAGAGGGGACAGGGCTTAGCTTTCTTT.

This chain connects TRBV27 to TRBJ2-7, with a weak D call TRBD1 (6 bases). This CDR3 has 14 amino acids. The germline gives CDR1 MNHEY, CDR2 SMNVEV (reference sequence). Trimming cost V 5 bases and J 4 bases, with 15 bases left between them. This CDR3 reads CASSPRDKTYEQYF. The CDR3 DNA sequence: TGTGCCAGCAGTCCAAGGGACAAAACATACGAGCAGTACTTC.

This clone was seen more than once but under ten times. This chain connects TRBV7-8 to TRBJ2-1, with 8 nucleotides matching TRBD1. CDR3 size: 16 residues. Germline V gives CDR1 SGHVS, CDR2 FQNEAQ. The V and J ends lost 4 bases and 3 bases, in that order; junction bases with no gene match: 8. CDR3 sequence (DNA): TGTGCCAGCAGCTCCAACGACAGGGGAAGCTACAATGAGCAGTTCTTC. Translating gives CASSSNDRGSYNEQFF.

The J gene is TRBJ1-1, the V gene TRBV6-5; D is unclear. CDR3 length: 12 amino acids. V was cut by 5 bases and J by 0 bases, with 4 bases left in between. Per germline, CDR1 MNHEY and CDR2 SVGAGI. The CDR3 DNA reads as TGTGCCAGCAGTAATTTGAACACTGAAGCTTTCTTT. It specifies CASSNLNTEAFF.

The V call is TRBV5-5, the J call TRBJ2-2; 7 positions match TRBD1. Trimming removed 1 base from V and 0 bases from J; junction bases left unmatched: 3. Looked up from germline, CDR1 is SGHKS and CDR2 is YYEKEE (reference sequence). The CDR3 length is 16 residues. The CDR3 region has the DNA TGTGCCAGCAGCTTGCCCGGGACAGCGAACACCGGGGAGCTGTTTTTT. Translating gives CASSLPGTANTGELFF.

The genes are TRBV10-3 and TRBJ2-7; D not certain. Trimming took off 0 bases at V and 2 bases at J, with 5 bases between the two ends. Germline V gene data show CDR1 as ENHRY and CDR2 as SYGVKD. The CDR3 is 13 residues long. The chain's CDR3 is CAISESFPYEQYF. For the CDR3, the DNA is TGTGCCATCAGTGAGTCATTTCCCTACGAGCAGTACTTC.

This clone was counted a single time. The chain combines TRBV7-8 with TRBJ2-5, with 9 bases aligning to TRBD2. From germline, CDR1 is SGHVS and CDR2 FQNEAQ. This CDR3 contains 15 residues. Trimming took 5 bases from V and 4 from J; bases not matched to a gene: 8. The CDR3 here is CASSQARRGGETQYF. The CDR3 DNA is TGTGCCAGCAGCCAAGCCCGGCGGGGGGGAGAGACCCAGTACTTC.

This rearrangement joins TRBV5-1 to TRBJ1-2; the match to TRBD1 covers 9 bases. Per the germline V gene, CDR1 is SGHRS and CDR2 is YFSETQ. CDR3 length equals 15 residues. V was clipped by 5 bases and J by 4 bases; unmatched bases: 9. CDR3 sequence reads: CASRSGTGRIYGYTF. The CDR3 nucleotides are TGCGCCAGCAGGTCTGGGACAGGGAGGATCTATGGCTACACCTTC. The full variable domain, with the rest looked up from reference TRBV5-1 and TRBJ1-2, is KAGVTQTPRYLIKTRGQQVTLSCSPISGHRSVSWYQQTPGQGLQFLFEYFSETQRNKGNFPGRFSGRQFSNSRSEMNVSTLELGDSALYLCASRSGTGRIYGYTFGSGTRLTVV.

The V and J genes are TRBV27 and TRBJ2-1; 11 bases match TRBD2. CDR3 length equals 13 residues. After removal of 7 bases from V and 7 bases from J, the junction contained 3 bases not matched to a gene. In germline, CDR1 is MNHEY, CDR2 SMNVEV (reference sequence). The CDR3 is CASTGLAGNEQFF. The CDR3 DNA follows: TGTGCCAGCACCGGACTAGCGGGTAATGAGCAGTTCTTC.

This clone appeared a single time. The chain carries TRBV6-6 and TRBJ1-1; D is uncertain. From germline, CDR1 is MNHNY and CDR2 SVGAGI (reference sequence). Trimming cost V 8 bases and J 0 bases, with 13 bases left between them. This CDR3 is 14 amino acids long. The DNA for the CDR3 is TGTGCCAGCCAGTACGAGACGGTGAACACTGAAGCTTTCTTT. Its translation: CASQYETVNTEAFF.

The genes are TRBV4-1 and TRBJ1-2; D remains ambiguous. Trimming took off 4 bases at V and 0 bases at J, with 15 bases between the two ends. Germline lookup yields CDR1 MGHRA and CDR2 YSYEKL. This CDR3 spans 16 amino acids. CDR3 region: CASSPQERIANYGYTF. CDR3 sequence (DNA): TGCGCCAGCAGCCCCCAGGAGAGGATAGCTAACTATGGCTACACCTTC.